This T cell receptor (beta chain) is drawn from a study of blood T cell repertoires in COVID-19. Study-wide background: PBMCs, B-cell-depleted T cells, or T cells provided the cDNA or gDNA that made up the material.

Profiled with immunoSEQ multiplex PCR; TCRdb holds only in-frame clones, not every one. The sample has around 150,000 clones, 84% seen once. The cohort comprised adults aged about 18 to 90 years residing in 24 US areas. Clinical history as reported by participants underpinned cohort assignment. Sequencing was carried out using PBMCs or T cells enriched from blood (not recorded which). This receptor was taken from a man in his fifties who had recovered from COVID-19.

The CDR3 DNA is TGTGCCAGCAGCTTAGGAGGCAGGGAAGAGACCCAGTACTTC. This codes for CASSLGGREETQYF. The chain couples TRBV7-9 to TRBJ2-5; D may be TRBD1 (5 bases). The V gene lost 1 base and the J gene lost 3 bases, with 9 bases spanning the gap. The CDR3 consists of 14 residues. Germline V CDR1 and CDR2: SEHNR, FQNEAQ (reference sequence).